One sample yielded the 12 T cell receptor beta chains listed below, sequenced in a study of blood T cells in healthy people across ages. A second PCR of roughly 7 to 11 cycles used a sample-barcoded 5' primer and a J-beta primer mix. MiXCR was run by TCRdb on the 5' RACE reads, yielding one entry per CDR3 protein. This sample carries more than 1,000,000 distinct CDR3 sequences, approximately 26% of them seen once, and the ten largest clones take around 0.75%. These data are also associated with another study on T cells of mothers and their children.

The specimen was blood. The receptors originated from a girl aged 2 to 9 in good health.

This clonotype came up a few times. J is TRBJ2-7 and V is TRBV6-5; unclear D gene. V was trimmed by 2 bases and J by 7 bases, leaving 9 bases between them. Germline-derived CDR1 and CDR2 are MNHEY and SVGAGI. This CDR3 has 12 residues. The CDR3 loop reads CASSYPSGEQYF. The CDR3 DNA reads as TGTGCCAGCAGTTACCCGTCGGGTGAGCAGTACTTC.

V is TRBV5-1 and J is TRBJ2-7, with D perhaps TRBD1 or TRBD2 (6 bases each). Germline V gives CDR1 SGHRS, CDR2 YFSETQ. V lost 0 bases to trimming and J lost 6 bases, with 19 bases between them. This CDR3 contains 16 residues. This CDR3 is CASSLDTIGGLTEQYF. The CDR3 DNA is TGCGCCAGCAGCTTGGACACCATCGGGGGCCTCACCGAGCAGTACTTC.

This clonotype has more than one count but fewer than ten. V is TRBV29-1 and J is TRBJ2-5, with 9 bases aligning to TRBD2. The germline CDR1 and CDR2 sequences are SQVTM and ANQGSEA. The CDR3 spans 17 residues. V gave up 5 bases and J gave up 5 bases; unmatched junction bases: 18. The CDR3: CSVLSGRLQQVWETQYF. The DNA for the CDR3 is TGCAGCGTTCTTAGCGGGAGACTCCAACAAGTCTGGGAGACCCAGTACTTC.

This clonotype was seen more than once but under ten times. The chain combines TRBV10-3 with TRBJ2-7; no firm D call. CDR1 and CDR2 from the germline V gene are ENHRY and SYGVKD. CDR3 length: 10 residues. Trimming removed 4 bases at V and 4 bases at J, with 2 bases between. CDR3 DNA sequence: TGTGCCATCAGTGGGTACGAGCAGTACTTC. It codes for CAISGYEQYF.

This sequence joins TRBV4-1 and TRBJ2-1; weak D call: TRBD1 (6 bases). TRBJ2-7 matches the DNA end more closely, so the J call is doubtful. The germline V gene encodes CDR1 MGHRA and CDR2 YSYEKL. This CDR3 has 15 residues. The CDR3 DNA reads TGCGCCAGCAGCCAAGATCTTCGGGCAGGGGTAGGGCAGTACTTC. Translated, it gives CASSQDLRAGVGQYF.

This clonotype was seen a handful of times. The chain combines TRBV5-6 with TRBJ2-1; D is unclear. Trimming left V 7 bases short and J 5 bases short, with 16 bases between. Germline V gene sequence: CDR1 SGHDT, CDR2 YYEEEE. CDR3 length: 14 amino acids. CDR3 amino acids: CASELLSENNEQFF. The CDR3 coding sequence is TGTGCCAGCGAGTTACTGAGCGAAAACAATGAGCAGTTCTTC.

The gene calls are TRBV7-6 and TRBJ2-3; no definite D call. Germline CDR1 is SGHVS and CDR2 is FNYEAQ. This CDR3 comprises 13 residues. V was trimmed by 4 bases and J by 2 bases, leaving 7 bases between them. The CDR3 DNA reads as TGTGCCAGCAGCTCCCCCTACACAGATACGCAGTATTTT. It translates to CASSSPYTDTQYF.

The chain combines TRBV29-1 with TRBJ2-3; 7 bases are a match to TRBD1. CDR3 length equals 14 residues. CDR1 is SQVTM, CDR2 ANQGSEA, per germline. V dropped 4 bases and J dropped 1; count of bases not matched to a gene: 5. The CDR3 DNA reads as TGCAGCGTTGGTGACAGGGTGGGCACAGATACGCAGTATTTT. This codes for CSVGDRVGTDTQYF.

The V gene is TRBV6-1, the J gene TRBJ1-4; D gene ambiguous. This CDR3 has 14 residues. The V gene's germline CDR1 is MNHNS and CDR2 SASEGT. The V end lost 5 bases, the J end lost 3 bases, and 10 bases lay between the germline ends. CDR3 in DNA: TGTGCCAGCAGTCAGGACTTACCTAATGAAAAACTGTTTTTT. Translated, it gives CASSQDLPNEKLFF.

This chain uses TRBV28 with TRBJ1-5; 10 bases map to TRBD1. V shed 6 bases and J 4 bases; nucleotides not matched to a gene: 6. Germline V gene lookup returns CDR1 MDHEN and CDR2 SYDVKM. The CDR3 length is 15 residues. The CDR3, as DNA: TGTGCCAGCAGGTCCGGACAGGGGGAGAATCAGCCCCAGCATTTT. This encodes CASRSGQGENQPQHF.

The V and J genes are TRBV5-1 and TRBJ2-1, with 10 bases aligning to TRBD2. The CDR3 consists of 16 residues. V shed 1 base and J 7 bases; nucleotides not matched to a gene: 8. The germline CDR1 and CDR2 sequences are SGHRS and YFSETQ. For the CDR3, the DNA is TGCGCCAGCAGCTTGTCAGTAGCGGGAGGCAGGAATGAGCAGTTCTTC. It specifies CASSLSVAGGRNEQFF.

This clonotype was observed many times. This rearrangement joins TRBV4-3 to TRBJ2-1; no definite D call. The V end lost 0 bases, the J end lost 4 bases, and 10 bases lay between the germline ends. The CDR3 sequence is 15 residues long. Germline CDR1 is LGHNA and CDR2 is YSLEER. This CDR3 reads CASSQDLPQYNEQFF. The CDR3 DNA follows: TGCGCCAGCAGCCAAGATCTCCCTCAGTACAATGAGCAGTTCTTC.